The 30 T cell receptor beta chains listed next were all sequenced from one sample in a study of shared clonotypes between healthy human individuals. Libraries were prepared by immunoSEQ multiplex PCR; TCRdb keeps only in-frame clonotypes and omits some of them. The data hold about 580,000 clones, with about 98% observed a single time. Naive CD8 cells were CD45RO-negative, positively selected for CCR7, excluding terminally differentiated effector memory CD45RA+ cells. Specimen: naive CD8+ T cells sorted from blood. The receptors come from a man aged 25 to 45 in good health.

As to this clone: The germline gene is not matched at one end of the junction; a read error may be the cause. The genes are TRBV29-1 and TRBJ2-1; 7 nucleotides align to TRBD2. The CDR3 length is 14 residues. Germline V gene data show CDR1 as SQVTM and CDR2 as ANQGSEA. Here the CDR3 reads CSVGGGLSFNEQFF. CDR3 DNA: TGCAGCGTTGGGGGGGGACTATCCTTCAATGAGCAGTTCTTC.

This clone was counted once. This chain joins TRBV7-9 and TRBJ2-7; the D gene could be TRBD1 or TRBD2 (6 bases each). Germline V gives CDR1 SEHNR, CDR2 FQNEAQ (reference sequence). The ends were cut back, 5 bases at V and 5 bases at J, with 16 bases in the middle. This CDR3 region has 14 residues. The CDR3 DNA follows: TGTGCCAGCAGCAATAGGAGGGGGTCGCACGAGCAGTACTTC. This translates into CASSNRRGSHEQYF.

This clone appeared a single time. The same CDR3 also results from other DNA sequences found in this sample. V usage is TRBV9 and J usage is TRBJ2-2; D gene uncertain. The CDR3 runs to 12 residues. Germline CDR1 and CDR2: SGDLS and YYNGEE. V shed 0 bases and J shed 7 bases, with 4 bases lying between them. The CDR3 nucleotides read TGTGCCAGCAGCGTAGGGGTCGGGGAGCTGTTTTTT. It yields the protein CASSVGVGELFF.

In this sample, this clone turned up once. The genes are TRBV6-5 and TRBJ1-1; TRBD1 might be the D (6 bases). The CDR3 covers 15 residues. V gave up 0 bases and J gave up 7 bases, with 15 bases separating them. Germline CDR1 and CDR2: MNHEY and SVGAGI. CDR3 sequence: CASSYSNTGNREAFF. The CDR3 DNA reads TGTGCCAGCAGTTACTCGAATACAGGGAACCGTGAAGCTTTCTTT.

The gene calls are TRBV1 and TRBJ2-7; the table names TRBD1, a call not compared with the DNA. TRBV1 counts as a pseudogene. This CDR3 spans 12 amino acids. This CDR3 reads CTSWDRSYEQYF. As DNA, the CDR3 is TGCACCAGCTGGGACAGATCCTACGAGCAGTACTTC.

The CDR3 sequence is CASSAQQGAGSYEQYF. In DNA form, the CDR3 reads TGTGCCAGTAGTGCCCAACAGGGGGCAGGATCCTACGAGCAGTACTTC. The chain combines TRBV19 with TRBJ2-7; TRBD1 aligns across 9 bases. This CDR3 is built from 16 residues. Per the germline V gene, CDR1 is LNHDA and CDR2 is SQIVND (reference sequence). V was clipped by 5 bases and J by 1 base; unmatched bases: 9.

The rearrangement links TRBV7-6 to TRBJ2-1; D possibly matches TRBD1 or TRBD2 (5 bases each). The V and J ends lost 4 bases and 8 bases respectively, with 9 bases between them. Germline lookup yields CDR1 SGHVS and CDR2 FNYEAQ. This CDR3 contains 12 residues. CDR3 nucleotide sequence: TGTGCCAGCAGCTCACTAGGGGATGAGCAGTTCTTC. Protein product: CASSSLGDEQFF.

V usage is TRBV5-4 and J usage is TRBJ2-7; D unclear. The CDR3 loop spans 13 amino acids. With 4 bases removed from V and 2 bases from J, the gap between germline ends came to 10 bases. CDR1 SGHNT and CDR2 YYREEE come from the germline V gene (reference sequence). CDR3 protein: CASSPVGPYEQYF. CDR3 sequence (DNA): TGTGCCAGCAGCCCTGTGGGCCCCTACGAGCAGTACTTC. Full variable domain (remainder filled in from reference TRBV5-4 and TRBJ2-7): ETGVTQSPTHLIKTRGQQVTLRCSSQSGHNTVSWYQQALGQGPQFIFQYYREEENGRGNFPPRFSGLQFPNYSSELNVNALELDDSALYLCASSPVGPYEQYFGPGTRLTVT.

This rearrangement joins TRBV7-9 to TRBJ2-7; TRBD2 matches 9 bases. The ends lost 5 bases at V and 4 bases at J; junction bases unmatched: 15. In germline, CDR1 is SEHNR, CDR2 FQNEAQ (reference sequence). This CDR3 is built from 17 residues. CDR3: CASSPPAGLAGQYEQYF. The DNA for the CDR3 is TGTGCCAGCAGCCCCCCCGCGGGGCTAGCGGGACAGTACGAGCAGTACTTC.

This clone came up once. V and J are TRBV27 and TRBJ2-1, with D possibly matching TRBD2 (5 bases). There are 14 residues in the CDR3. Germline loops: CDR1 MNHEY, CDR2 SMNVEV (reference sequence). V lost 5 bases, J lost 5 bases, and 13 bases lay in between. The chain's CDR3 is CASSLGGPHNEQFF. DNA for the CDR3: TGTGCCAGCAGTCTCGGAGGACCCCACAATGAGCAGTTCTTC.

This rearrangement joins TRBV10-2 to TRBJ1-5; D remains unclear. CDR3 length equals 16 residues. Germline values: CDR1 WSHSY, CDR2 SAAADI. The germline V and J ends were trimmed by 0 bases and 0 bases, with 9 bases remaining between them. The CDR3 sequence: CASSESTGYSNQPQHF. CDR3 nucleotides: TGCGCCAGCAGTGAGTCGACGGGTTATAGCAATCAGCCCCAGCATTTT.

For the CDR3, the DNA is TGTGCCAGCTTGGGGAATAGCAATCAGCCCCAGCATTTT. It is translated as CASLGNSNQPQHF. The chain combines TRBV2 with TRBJ1-5; D is undetermined. V was pared by 8 bases and J by 0 bases, with 8 bases between. Germline-derived CDR1 and CDR2 are SNHLY and FYNNEI. The CDR3 is 13 residues long.

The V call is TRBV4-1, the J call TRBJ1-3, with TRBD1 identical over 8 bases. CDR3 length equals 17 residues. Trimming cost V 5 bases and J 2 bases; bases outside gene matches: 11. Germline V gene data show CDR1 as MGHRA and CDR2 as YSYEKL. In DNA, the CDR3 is TGCGCCAGCAGCTGGAGGACAGGGCAAGGGGCTGGAAACACCATATATTTT. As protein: CASSWRTGQGAGNTIYF.

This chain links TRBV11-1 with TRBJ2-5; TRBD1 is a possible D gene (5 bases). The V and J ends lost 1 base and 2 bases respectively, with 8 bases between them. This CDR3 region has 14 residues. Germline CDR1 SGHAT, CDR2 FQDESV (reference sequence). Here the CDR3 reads CASSLVTEQETQYF. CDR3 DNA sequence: TGTGCCAGCAGCTTAGTGACAGAACAAGAGACCCAGTACTTC.

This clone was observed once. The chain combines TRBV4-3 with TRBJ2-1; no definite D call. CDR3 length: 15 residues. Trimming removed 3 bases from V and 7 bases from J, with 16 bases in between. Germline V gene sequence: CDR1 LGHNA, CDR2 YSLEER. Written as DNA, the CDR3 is TGCGCCAGCAGCCATGCTAGGGCCGCCGGGAATGAGCAGTTCTTC. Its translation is CASSHARAAGNEQFF.

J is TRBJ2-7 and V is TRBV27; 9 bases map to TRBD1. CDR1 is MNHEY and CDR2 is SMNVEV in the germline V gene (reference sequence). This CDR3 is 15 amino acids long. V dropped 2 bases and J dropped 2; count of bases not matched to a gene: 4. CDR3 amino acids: CASSLGQGIPYEQYF. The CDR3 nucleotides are TGTGCCAGCAGTTTAGGACAGGGGATTCCCTACGAGCAGTACTTC.

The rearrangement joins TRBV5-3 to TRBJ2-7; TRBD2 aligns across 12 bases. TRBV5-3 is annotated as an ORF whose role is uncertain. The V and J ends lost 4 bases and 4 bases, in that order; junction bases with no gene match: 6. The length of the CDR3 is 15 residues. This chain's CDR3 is CARSTTSGSFYEQYF. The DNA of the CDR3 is TGTGCCAGAAGCACGACTAGCGGGAGTTTTTACGAGCAGTACTTC.

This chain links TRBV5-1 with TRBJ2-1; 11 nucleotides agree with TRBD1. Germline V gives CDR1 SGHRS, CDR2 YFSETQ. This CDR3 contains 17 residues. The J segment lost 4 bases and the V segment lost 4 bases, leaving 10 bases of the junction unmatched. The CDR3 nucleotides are TGCGCCAGCAGCGACGGACAGGGGGCCATTACTTACAATGAGCAGTTCTTC. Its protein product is CASSDGQGAITYNEQFF.

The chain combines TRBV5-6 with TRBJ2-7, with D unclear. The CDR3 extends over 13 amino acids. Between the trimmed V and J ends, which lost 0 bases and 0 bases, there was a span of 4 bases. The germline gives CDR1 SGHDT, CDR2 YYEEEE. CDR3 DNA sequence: TGTGCCAGCAGCTTGGACTACTCCTACGAGCAGTACTTC. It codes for CASSLDYSYEQYF.

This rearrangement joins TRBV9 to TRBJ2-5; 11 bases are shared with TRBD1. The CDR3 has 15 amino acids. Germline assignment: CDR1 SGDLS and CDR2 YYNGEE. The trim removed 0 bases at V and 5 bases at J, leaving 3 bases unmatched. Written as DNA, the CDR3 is TGTGCCAGCAGCGTAGGGACAGGGGGCTGGGAGACCCAGTACTTC. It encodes CASSVGTGGWETQYF.

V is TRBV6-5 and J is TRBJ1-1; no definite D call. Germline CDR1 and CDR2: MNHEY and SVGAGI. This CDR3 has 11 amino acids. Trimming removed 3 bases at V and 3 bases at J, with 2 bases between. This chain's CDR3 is CASSYHTEAFF. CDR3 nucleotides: TGTGCCAGCAGTTATCACACTGAAGCTTTCTTT.

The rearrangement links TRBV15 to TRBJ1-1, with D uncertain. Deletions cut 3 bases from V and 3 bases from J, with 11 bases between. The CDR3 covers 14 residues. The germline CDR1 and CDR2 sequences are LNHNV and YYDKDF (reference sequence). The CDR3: CATSSRRTDTEAFF. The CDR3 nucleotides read TGTGCCACCAGCAGTAGGCGAACGGACACTGAAGCTTTCTTT.

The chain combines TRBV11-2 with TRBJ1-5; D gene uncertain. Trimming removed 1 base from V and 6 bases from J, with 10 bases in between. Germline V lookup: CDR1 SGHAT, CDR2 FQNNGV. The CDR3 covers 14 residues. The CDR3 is CASSLGIGFQPQHF. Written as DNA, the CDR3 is TGTGCCAGCAGCTTAGGTATAGGTTTTCAGCCCCAGCATTTT.

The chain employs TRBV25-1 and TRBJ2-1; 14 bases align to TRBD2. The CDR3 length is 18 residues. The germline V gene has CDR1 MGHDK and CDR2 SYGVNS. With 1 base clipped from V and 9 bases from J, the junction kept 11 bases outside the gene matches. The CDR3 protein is CASSELKLGTSGRSEQFF. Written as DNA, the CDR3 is TGTGCCAGCAGTGAATTAAAATTGGGGACTAGCGGGAGAAGTGAGCAGTTCTTC.

The CDR3 sequence: CASSWAPGTGKNTGELFF. The CDR3 DNA reads TGCGCCAGCAGCTGGGCGCCCGGGACAGGGAAGAACACCGGGGAGCTGTTTTTT. This chain links TRBV5-1 with TRBJ2-2, with 9 bases that match TRBD1. The CDR3 spans 18 residues. V shed 3 bases, J shed 1 base, and the junction held 10 bases outside the gene matches. CDR1 SGHRS and CDR2 YFSETQ come from the germline V gene.

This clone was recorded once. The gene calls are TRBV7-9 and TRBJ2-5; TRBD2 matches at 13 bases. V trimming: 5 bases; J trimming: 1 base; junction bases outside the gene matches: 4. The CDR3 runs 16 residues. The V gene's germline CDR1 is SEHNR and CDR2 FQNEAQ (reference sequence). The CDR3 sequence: CASSQGLAGLQETQYF. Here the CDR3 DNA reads TGTGCCAGCAGCCAGGGACTAGCGGGGCTCCAAGAGACCCAGTACTTC.

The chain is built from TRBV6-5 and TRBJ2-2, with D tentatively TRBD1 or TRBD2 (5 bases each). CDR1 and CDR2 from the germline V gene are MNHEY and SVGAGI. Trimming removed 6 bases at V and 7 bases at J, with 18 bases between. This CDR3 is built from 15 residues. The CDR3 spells CASSHPRGSVGELFF. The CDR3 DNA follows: TGTGCCAGCAGCCACCCGAGGGGATCCGTCGGGGAGCTGTTTTTT.

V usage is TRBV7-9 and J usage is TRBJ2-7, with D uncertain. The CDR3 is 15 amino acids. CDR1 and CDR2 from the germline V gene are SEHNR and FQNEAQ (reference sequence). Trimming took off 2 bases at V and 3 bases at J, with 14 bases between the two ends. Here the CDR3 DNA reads TGTGCCAGCAGCTTATCGGGCCGACTGCTCTACGAGCAGTACTTC. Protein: CASSLSGRLLYEQYF.

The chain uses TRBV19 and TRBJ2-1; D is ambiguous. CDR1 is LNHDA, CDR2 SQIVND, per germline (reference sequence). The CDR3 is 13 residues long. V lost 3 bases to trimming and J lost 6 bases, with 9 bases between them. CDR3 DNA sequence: TGTGCCAGTAGTATGGGCTTCTTCAATGAGCAGTTCTTC. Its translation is CASSMGFFNEQFF. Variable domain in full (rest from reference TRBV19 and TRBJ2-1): DGGITQSPKYLFRKEGQNVTLSCEQNLNHDAMYWYRQDPGQGLRLIYYSQIVNDFQKGDIAEGYSVSREKKESFPLTVTSAQKNPTAFYLCASSMGFFNEQFFGPGTRLTVL.

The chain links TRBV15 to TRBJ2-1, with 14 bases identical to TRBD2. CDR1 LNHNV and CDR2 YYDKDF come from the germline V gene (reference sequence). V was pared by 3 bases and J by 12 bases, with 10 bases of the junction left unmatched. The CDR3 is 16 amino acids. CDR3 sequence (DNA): TGTGCCACCAGCAGTCGACAGGGACTAGCGGGAGCGAGGCAGTTCTTC. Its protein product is CATSSRQGLAGARQFF.